This is a list of T cell receptor beta chains from one sample in a study of memory CD4+ T cells and cytomegalovirus serostatus. Profiled with immunoSEQ multiplex PCR; TCRdb holds only in-frame clones, not every one. The sample lists some 50,000 clones; around 76% were seen once. Sequencing was done on a sample of memory CD4+ T cells from blood. The receptor source for this set is an adult in good health and CMV-seronegative. The CDR3 runs from the conserved cysteine through the conserved F or W. Each record gives: CDR3 protein, CDR3 DNA, clone size, V gene, D gene, J gene. A D gene is named only where the DNA matches it firmly. Not all rows give a size; the values are once, few, many and, for expanded clones, a class.

CDR3 protein: CASSLEGAQGYGYTF
CDR3 DNA: TGCGCCAGCAGCTTGGAGGGGGCGCAGGGTTATGGCTACACCTTC
clone size: NA
V gene: TRBV5-1
D gene: TRBD1
J gene: TRBJ1-2

CDR3 protein: CASSLSGSGNTIYF
CDR3 DNA: TGCGCCAGCAGCTTGTCAGGGTCTGGAAACACCATATATTTT
clone size: NA
V gene: TRBV5-1
D gene: NA
J gene: TRBJ1-3

CDR3 protein: CASSPGPNTDTQYF
CDR3 DNA: TGTGCCAGCAGCCCCGGACCGAACACAGATACGCAGTATTTT
clone size: NA
V gene: TRBV7-3
D gene: NA
J gene: TRBJ2-3

CDR3 protein: CASNDPGKNNEQFF
CDR3 DNA: TGTGCCAGTAACGATCCCGGGAAGAACAATGAGCAGTTCTTC
clone size: once
V gene: TRBV19
D gene: NA
J gene: TRBJ2-1

CDR3 protein: CSVPGSSQETQYF
CDR3 DNA: TGCAGCGTACCGGGCTCGAGTCAAGAGACCCAGTACTTC
clone size: medium-sized
V gene: TRBV29-1
D gene: NA
J gene: TRBJ2-5

CDR3 protein: CASSPTGIGLYGYTF
CDR3 DNA: TGCGCCAGCAGCCCGACAGGTATAGGCCTCTATGGCTACACCTTC
clone size: few
V gene: TRBV5-1
D gene: NA
J gene: TRBJ1-2

CDR3 protein: CASSLFAANSGANVLTF
CDR3 DNA: TGTGCCAGCAGTTTATTTGCTGCAAACTCTGGGGCCAACGTCCTGACTTTC
clone size: NA
V gene: TRBV27
D gene: NA
J gene: TRBJ2-6

CDR3 protein: CASSLRGTGGRGTEAFF
CDR3 DNA: TGTGCCAGCAGCTTGCGCGGGACAGGGGGAAGGGGCACTGAAGCTTTCTTT
clone size: few
V gene: TRBV7-9
D gene: TRBD1
J gene: TRBJ1-1

CDR3 protein: CASSSGQGSHTEAFF
CDR3 DNA: TGTGCCAGCAGCTCCGGACAGGGGAGCCACACTGAAGCTTTCTTT
clone size: NA
V gene: TRBV7-9
D gene: TRBD1
J gene: TRBJ1-1

CDR3 protein: CASSSRDRGYEQYF
CDR3 DNA: TGTGCCAGCAGCTCCCGGGACAGGGGCTACGAGCAGTACTTC
clone size: few
V gene: TRBV11-2
D gene: TRBD1
J gene: TRBJ2-7

CDR3 protein: CASSLKAGGPDTQYF
CDR3 DNA: TGCGCCAGCAGCTTGAAGGCGGGAGGGCCAGATACGCAGTATTTT
clone size: NA
V gene: TRBV5-1
D gene: TRBD2
J gene: TRBJ2-3

CDR3 protein: CASSPLAGANTGELFF
CDR3 DNA: TGCGCCAGCAGCCCACTAGCGGGAGCGAACACCGGGGAGCTGTTTTTT
clone size: NA
V gene: TRBV10-1
D gene: TRBD2
J gene: TRBJ2-2

CDR3 protein: CASKGQGYNSPLHF
CDR3 DNA: TGTGCCAGCAAGGGACAGGGGTATAATTCACCCCTCCACTTT
clone size: NA
V gene: TRBV25-1
D gene: TRBD1
J gene: TRBJ1-6

CDR3 protein: CASLISGREHRNIQYF
CDR3 DNA: TGTGCCAGCCTCATCAGCGGGAGGGAGCATAGGAACATTCAGTACTTC
clone size: NA
V gene: TRBV5-8
D gene: TRBD2
J gene: TRBJ2-4

CDR3 protein: CATSSSHASGSYEQYF
CDR3 DNA: TGTGCCACCAGCTCCTCTCACGCTAGCGGGAGCTACGAGCAGTACTTC
clone size: once
V gene: TRBV15
D gene: TRBD2
J gene: TRBJ2-7

CDR3 protein: CASSLLGDSGNTIYF
CDR3 DNA: TGTGCCAGCAGTTTACTCGGTGACTCTGGAAACACCATATATTTT
clone size: few
V gene: TRBV27
D gene: NA
J gene: TRBJ1-3

CDR3 protein: CAIRLAGGPYEQYF
CDR3 DNA: TGTGCCATCAGACTAGCGGGGGGTCCCTACGAGCAGTACTTC
clone size: once
V gene: TRBV28
D gene: TRBD2
J gene: TRBJ2-7

CDR3 protein: CASSFDSGTEAFF
CDR3 DNA: TGTGCCAGCAGCTTTGACTCCGGCACTGAAGCTTTCTTT
clone size: NA
V gene: TRBV7-3
D gene: NA
J gene: TRBJ1-1

CDR3 protein: CAIKGQGNEQYF
CDR3 DNA: TGTGCCATCAAGGGACAGGGGAACGAGCAGTACTTC
clone size: NA
V gene: TRBV25-1
D gene: TRBD1
J gene: TRBJ2-7

CDR3 protein: CASTGTGKPYGYTF
CDR3 DNA: TGTGCCAGCACGGGGACAGGAAAGCCCTATGGCTACACCTTC
clone size: once
V gene: TRBV7-2
D gene: TRBD1
J gene: TRBJ1-2

CDR3 protein: CASSGSLTGSYEQYF
CDR3 DNA: TGTGCCAGCAGTGGGTCGCTGACAGGGAGCTACGAGCAGTACTTC
clone size: NA
V gene: TRBV2
D gene: TRBD1
J gene: TRBJ2-7

CDR3 protein: CASSVGSTDTQYF
CDR3 DNA: TGTGCCAGTAGCGTAGGGAGCACAGATACGCAGTATTTT
clone size: NA
V gene: TRBV19
D gene: NA
J gene: TRBJ2-3

CDR3 protein: CASSYSGNYGYTF
CDR3 DNA: TGTGCCAGCAGTTACTCAGGGAACTATGGCTACACCTTC
clone size: NA
V gene: TRBV6-6
D gene: NA
J gene: TRBJ1-2

CDR3 protein: CASSLSRTSGSHEQYF
CDR3 DNA: TGTGCCAGCAGCTTATCGAGGACTAGCGGGAGCCACGAGCAGTACTTC
clone size: NA
V gene: TRBV7-2
D gene: TRBD2
J gene: TRBJ2-7

CDR3 protein: CAISEYGWDSPLHF
CDR3 DNA: TGTGCCATCAGTGAGTACGGTTGGGATTCACCCCTCCACTTT
clone size: NA
V gene: TRBV10-3
D gene: NA
J gene: TRBJ1-6

CDR3 protein: CASSQVLALGQETQYF
CDR3 DNA: TGCGCCAGCAGCCAAGTTCTAGCGTTGGGCCAAGAGACCCAGTACTTC
clone size: NA
V gene: TRBV4-3
D gene: NA
J gene: TRBJ2-5

CDR3 protein: CASSPPSMANVLTF
CDR3 DNA: TGTGCCAGCTCACCACCATCTATGGCCAACGTCCTGACTTTC
clone size: NA
V gene: TRBV18
D gene: NA
J gene: TRBJ2-6

CDR3 protein: CSVFKGVGSAETQYF
CDR3 DNA: TGCAGCGTGTTTAAGGGGGTCGGGAGCGCTGAGACCCAGTACTTC
clone size: NA
V gene: TRBV29-1
D gene: NA
J gene: TRBJ2-5

CDR3 protein: CASSPGPSGTRDTQYF
CDR3 DNA: TGTGCCAGCAGCCCAGGGCCTAGCGGGACACGGGATACGCAGTATTTT
clone size: NA
V gene: TRBV7-2
D gene: TRBD2
J gene: TRBJ2-3

CDR3 protein: CASSALGSGNTEAFF
CDR3 DNA: TGTGCCAGCAGCGCGCTGGGTTCAGGGAACACTGAAGCTTTCTTT
clone size: NA
V gene: TRBV5-5
D gene: NA
J gene: TRBJ1-1

CDR3 protein: CASLEMGRLNTEAFF
CDR3 DNA: TGTGCCAGCCTTGAAATGGGCCGGTTGAACACTGAAGCTTTCTTT
clone size: NA
V gene: TRBV6-6
D gene: NA
J gene: TRBJ1-1

CDR3 protein: CASSIVGASGTGDTQYF
CDR3 DNA: TGTGCCAGTAGTATAGTCGGGGCTAGCGGTACAGGAGATACGCAGTATTTT
clone size: NA
V gene: TRBV19
D gene: TRBD2
J gene: TRBJ2-3

CDR3 protein: CASSQDTGGFNEQFF
CDR3 DNA: TGCGCCAGCAGCCAAGATACAGGGGGTTTTAATGAGCAGTTCTTC
clone size: NA
V gene: TRBV4-3
D gene: TRBD1
J gene: TRBJ2-1

CDR3 protein: CASSLVASGRARDEQFF
CDR3 DNA: TGTGCCAGCAGCTTAGTAGCTAGCGGGAGGGCCAGGGATGAGCAGTTCTTC
clone size: NA
V gene: TRBV11-2
D gene: TRBD2
J gene: TRBJ2-1

CDR3 protein: CASSYGTEINQPQHF
CDR3 DNA: TGTGCCAGCAGTTACGGAACAGAGATAAATCAGCCCCAGCATTTT
clone size: NA
V gene: TRBV6-6
D gene: NA
J gene: TRBJ1-5

CDR3 protein: CASSSASRDKGYTF
CDR3 DNA: TGTGCCAGCAGTTCAGCGTCCAGGGACAAAGGCTACACCTTC
clone size: few
V gene: TRBV11-2
D gene: NA
J gene: TRBJ1-2

CDR3 protein: CASSLIPGGKADTQYF
CDR3 DNA: TGCGCCAGCAGCTTGATACCAGGGGGGAAAGCAGATACGCAGTATTTT
clone size: NA
V gene: TRBV5-1
D gene: NA
J gene: TRBJ2-3

CDR3 protein: CASSGGLLFPGELFF
CDR3 DNA: TGTGCCAGCAGTGGAGGGCTCCTCTTCCCCGGGGAGCTGTTTTTT
clone size: NA
V gene: TRBV2
D gene: NA
J gene: TRBJ2-2